Sequencing of this TCR beta chain was carried out in a study of shared clonotypes between healthy human individuals. Data came from immunoSEQ multiplex PCR; TCRdb stores just in-frame clones and leaves some out. This table has millions of clones, 85% to 95% appearing once. Positive CCR7 selection of CD45RO-negative cells yielded the naive CD8 cells, and terminally differentiated effector memory CD45RA+ cells were excluded. Healthy HIV-negative adults with no recent acute infections or vaccinations were recruited as donors. V was shortened by 1 base and J by 2 bases, with 21 bases between the two germline ends. The CDR3 spans 19 residues. CDR1 is SGHKS and CDR2 is YYEKEE in the germline V gene (reference sequence).

The rearrangement joins TRBV5-5 to TRBJ2-2, with D possibly matching TRBD2 (5 bases). This receptor was taken from a man between 18 and 35 years old in good health. Some clones in this sample may be carry-over from other donors' samples. The sequencing sample was made of naive CD8+ T cells from PBMCs. CDR3 residues: CASSLSQRLMDPNTGELFF. In nucleotides, the CDR3 is TGTGCCAGCAGCTTGTCGCAGCGGCTAATGGATCCAAACACCGGGGAGCTGTTTTTT.